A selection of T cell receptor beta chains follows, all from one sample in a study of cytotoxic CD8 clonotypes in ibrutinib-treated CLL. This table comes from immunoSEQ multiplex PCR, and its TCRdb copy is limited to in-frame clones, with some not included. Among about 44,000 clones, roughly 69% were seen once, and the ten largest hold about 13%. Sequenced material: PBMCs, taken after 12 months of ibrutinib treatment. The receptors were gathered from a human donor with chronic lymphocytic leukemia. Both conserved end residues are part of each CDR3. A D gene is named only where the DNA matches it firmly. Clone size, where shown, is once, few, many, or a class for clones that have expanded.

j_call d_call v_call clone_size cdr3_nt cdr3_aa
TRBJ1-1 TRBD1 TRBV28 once TGTGCCAGCAGTTTACCACAGGGGGAGACTGAAGCTTTCTTT CASSLPQGETEAFF
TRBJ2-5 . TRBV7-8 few TGTGCCAGCAGCAGGGACTCCCCGGCGGAGACCCAGTACTTC CASSRDSPAETQYF
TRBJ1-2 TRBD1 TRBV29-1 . TGCAGCGTCCCGACAGGGTCGGTGAACTATGGCTACACCTTC CSVPTGSVNYGYTF
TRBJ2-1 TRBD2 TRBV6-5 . TGTGCCAGCAGTCAAGGGCTAGCGGGAACCCATGAGCAGTTCTTC CASSQGLAGTHEQFF
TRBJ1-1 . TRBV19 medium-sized TGTGCCAGTAGTAACCCAGTTGGAGTGAACACTGAAGCTTTCTTT CASSNPVGVNTEAFF
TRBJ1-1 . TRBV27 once TGTGCCAGCGGAAGAACAGGTAACACTGAAGCTTTCTTT CASGRTGNTEAFF
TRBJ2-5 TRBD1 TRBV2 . TGTGCCAGCAGTGAGGAGGAAGGGGGCTGGGAGACCCAGTACTTC CASSEEEGGWETQYF
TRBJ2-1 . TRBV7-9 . TGTGCCAGCAGCCGGGACATCATAGGGCAGTTCTTC CASSRDIIGQFF
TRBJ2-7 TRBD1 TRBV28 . TGTGCCAGCAGTCCGGACAGGACCTACGAGCAGTACTTC CASSPDRTYEQYF
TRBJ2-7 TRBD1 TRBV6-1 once TGTGCCAGCAGTGCAACCGGGACAGCCTACGAGCAGTACTTC CASSATGTAYEQYF
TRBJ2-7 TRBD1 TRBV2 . TGTGCCAGCAGTGGAAGAGGACAGGGGAGTTTCTACGAGCAGTACTTC CASSGRGQGSFYEQYF
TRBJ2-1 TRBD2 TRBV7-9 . TGTGCCAGCAGCTCCCGATCGCGGGAGTTCTACAATGAGCAGTTCTTC CASSSRSREFYNEQFF
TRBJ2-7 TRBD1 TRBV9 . TGTGCCAGCAGCGTACAGGTAGGGGGCCCCTACGAGCAGTACTTC CASSVQVGGPYEQYF
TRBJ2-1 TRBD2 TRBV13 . TGTGCCAGCAGCTGGCCGGGACTAGCGGTCCGTGAGCAGTTCTTC CASSWPGLAVREQFF
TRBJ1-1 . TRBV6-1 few TGTGCCAGCAGAGGACAGATCGACGCTGAAGCTTTCTTT CASRGQIDAEAFF
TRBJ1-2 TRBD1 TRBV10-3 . TGTGCCATCAGTGAGCTCAGGGGGCAAGGCTACACCTTC CAISELRGQGYTF
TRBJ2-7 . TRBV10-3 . TGTGCCATCAGTGGTGGTGGGGCAGGGAATCCCTACGAGCAGTACTTC CAISGGGAGNPYEQYF
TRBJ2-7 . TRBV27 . TGTGCCAGCAGTTCCTCAGGGGCCTACGAGCAGTACTTC CASSSSGAYEQYF
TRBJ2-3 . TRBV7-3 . TGTGCCAGCAGCTTCCCAGCGCCGGGCACAGATACGCAGTATTTT CASSFPAPGTDTQYF
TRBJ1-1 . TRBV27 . TGTGCCAGCAGTTTAAATGGGGCTGGCACTGAAGCTTTCTTT CASSLNGAGTEAFF
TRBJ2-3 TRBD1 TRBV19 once TGTGCCACATCCCGGCGGCAGGGGGGCACAGATACGCAGTATTTT CATSRRQGGTDTQYF
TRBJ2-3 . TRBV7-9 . TGTGCCAGCAGCCCAGACTACCGCAGCACAGATACGCAGTATTTT CASSPDYRSTDTQYF
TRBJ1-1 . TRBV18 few TGTGCCAGCTCACCAAAACAAGAGCGGACTGAAGCTTTCTTT CASSPKQERTEAFF
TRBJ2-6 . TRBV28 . TGTGCCAGCGGTGGTGGCTTCTCTGGGGCCAACGTCCTGACTTTC CASGGGFSGANVLTF
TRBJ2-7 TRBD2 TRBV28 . TGTGCCAGCAGTTCCCCGGCAGAGAGAGCGGGAGAGTACGAGCAGTACTTC CASSSPAERAGEYEQYF
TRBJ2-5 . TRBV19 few TGTGCCAGTAGTGGGGGACTGCAAGAGACCCAGTACTTC CASSGGLQETQYF
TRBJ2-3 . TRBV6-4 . TGTGCCAGCAGTGGGGGCAGCACAGATACGCAGTATTTT CASSGGSTDTQYF
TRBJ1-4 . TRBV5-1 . TGCGCCAGCAGCTTGGAAAGAGCTAATGAAAAACTGTTTTTT CASSLERANEKLFF
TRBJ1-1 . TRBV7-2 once TGTGCCAGCAGCGATCAAACGTGGTCCCCGAACACTGAAGCTTTCTTT CASSDQTWSPNTEAFF
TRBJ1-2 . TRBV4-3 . TGCGCCAGCAGCCGGAGCCTGACAGCTGACTATGGCTACACCTTC CASSRSLTADYGYTF
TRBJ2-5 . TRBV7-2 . TGTGCCAGCAGCTTAGTTGCAGAGACCCAGTACTTC CASSLVAETQYF
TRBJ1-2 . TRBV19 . TGTGCCAGTAGTATATCCGTTTATGGCTACACCTTC CASSISVYGYTF
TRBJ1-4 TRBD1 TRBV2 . TGTGCCAGCAGGACCGGGACAGGGGCCACTACTAATGAAAAACTGTTTTTT CASRTGTGATTNEKLFF
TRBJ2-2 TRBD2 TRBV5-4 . TGTGCCAGCAGCTCTGGGACTAGCGGGAGGAAGACCGGGGAGCTGTTTTTT CASSSGTSGRKTGELFF
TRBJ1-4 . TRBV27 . TGTGCCAGCAGTCGGACAGTCTATGGGGAACTGTTTTTT CASSRTVYGELFF
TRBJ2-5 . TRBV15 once TGTGCCACCAGCAGAGATCCCCAAGAGACCCAGTACTTC CATSRDPQETQYF
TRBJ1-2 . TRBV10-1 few TGCGCCAGCAGTGAGTCAGACCTGCGGGGCTACACCTTC CASSESDLRGYTF
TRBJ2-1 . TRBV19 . TGTGCCAGTAGTACCAGACTAGAGCAGTTCTTC CASSTRLEQFF
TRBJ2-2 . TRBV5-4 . TGTGCCAGCAGCGAGCAGGGGATAGACACCGGGGAGCTGTTTTTT CASSEQGIDTGELFF
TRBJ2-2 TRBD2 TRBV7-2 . TGTGCCAGCAGCTTAGAGGCTAGCGGTCGTGTTGCCGGGGAGCTGTTTTTT CASSLEASGRVAGELFF
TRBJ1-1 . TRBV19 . TGTGCCAGCACCTGGGAGGGTTTGAACACTGAAGCTTTCTTT CASTWEGLNTEAFF
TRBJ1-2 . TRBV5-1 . TGCGCCAGCAGCTTGGCTGTCCAGTCTAACTATGGCTACACCTTC CASSLAVQSNYGYTF